Below are 24 T cell receptor beta chains sequenced from a single sample in a study of immune cell composition in non-small cell lung cancer (dated by TCRdb to about 2017). The protocol used for the library was the immunoSEQ multiplex PCR assay. TCRdb's version of the immuneACCESS table is confined to in-frame rearrangements and falls short of the full clone set. An unresolved V gene accounts for under half of the shortfall where checked; the remainder is of unknown origin. For this sample the table gives 5,500 to 7,000 clones, of which 55% to 75% were detected only once. The top ten constitute 5.5% to 6% of the sample. Normal lung samples came from the same patient and were non-adjacent lung tissue collected as far from the tumour as possible, with a minimum distance of 3 cm. The specimen was non-adjacent lung tissue. The source of these receptors is a human donor with non-small cell lung cancer.

The gene calls are TRBV11-3 and TRBJ1-1, with D unresolved. Per the germline V gene, CDR1 is SGHNT and CDR2 is YENEEA. V was clipped by 1 base and J by 11 bases, with 11 bases between them. This CDR3 comprises 12 residues. DNA of the CDR3: TGTGCCAGCAGCTTAGGGAGGCCCGGGGCTTTCTTT. This translates into CASSLGRPGAFF.

The table lists this clone with a count of one. This chain links TRBV18 with TRBJ2-7; 7 bases are shared with TRBD2. The CDR3 has 17 residues. The germline V gene has CDR1 KGHSH and CDR2 LQKENI. The V and J ends lost 3 bases and 4 bases, in that order; junction bases with no gene match: 15. The CDR3 DNA reads as TGTGCCAGCTCACCGCTAGCGGCCACCAGAGTTGGATACGAGCAGTACTTC. As protein: CASSPLAATRVGYEQYF.

The V gene is TRBV5-8, the J gene TRBJ1-6; D perhaps matches TRBD1 (6 bases). Trimming pared 4 bases from V and 0 bases from J, leaving 17 bases between. CDR1 is SGHTS, CDR2 YDEGEE, per germline. This CDR3 contains 18 residues. The CDR3 DNA reads TGTGCCAGCAGCCATTTTGGGGGCAGGAGCTCCTATAATTCACCCCTCCACTTT. This translates into CASSHFGGRSSYNSPLHF.

This clone occurred once. The chain joins TRBV2 to TRBJ2-3; 9 bases fit TRBD2. The CDR3 loop spans 17 amino acids. Germline CDR1 reads SNHLY; CDR2 reads FYNNEI. V shed 5 bases, J shed 4 bases, and the junction held 13 bases outside the gene matches. CDR3 region: CASSFWASGAGADTQYF. CDR3 nucleotide sequence: TGTGCCAGCAGTTTCTGGGCTAGCGGGGCGGGCGCAGATACGCAGTATTTT.

The chain employs TRBV9 and TRBJ1-2; D is unresolved. V lost 0 bases, J lost 5 bases, and 8 bases lay in between. This CDR3 contains 13 residues. Germline CDR1 and CDR2: SGDLS and YYNGEE. This chain's CDR3 is CASSVADKYGYTF. The CDR3 DNA reads as TGTGCCAGCAGCGTAGCAGACAAGTATGGCTACACCTTC. Looking up the rest from reference TRBV9 and TRBJ1-2 gives the full variable domain: DSGVTQTPKHLITATGQRVTLRCSPRSGDLSVYWYQQSLDQGLQFLIQYYNGEERAKGNILERFSAQQFPDLHSELNLSSLELGDSALYFCASSVADKYGYTFGSGTRLTVV.

A remark on this clone: This CDR3 is also generated by other DNA sequences in the sample. The chain carries TRBV6-5 and TRBJ1-2; 7 bases map to TRBD1. V gave up 5 bases and J gave up 4 bases; unmatched junction bases: 10. Germline V gives CDR1 MNHEY, CDR2 SVGAGI. CDR3 length: 15 residues. CDR3 region: CASSAPGQIPYGYTF. The CDR3 DNA reads as TGTGCCAGCAGTGCGCCGGGACAGATACCCTATGGCTACACCTTC.

The rearrangement uses TRBV9 and TRBJ2-7; D gene ambiguous. Germline V lookup: CDR1 SGDLS, CDR2 YYNGEE. The CDR3 spans 14 residues. V was trimmed by 2 bases and J by 3 bases, leaving 12 bases between them. The CDR3 coding sequence is TGTGCCAGCAGCGTCAGTGGGCAGAACTACGAGCAGTACTTC. This gives the protein CASSVSGQNYEQYF.

V gene TRBV19 combines with J gene TRBJ1-5, with D tentatively TRBD1 (6 bases). Trimming removed 7 bases at V and 3 bases at J, with 19 bases between. CDR1 and CDR2 from the germline V gene are LNHDA and SQIVND (reference sequence). CDR3 length: 16 residues. The CDR3 region is CASKGWGTRYNQPQHF. The CDR3 DNA reads TGTGCCAGTAAAGGGTGGGGGACACGGTACAATCAGCCCCAGCATTTT.

The gene calls are TRBV19 and TRBJ1-1; no definite D call. Deletions cut 7 bases from V and 4 bases from J, with 16 bases between. Germline lookup yields CDR1 LNHDA and CDR2 SQIVND (reference sequence). The CDR3 has 14 amino acids. The CDR3 sequence: CASTTTGVTTEAFF. CDR3 DNA: TGTGCCAGTACTACGACGGGAGTGACCACTGAAGCTTTCTTT. Complete variable domain (other parts from reference TRBV19 and TRBJ1-1): DGGITQSPKYLFRKEGQNVTLSCEQNLNHDAMYWYRQDPGQGLRLIYYSQIVNDFQKGDIAEGYSVSREKKESFPLTVTSAQKNPTAFYLCASTTTGVTTEAFFGQGTRLTVV.

This clone was detected once. The CDR3 region is CASSYIAGEGTDTQYF. CDR3 nucleotides: TGTGCCAGCAGCTACATAGCGGGGGAGGGTACAGATACGCAGTATTTT. This sequence joins TRBV7-2 and TRBJ2-3; 9 bases agree with TRBD2. There are 16 residues in the CDR3. V dropped 4 bases and J dropped 3; count of bases not matched to a gene: 8. Germline CDR1 reads SGHTA; CDR2 reads FQGNSA.

The V gene is TRBV5-4, the J gene TRBJ1-6; 7 bases align to TRBD1. CDR1 and CDR2 (germline): SGHNT, YYREEE (reference sequence). Trimming at V came to 6 bases and at J to 6 bases, leaving 6 bases not matched to a gene. The CDR3 runs to 14 residues. CDR3 loop: CASILQGSNSPLHF. The CDR3 nucleotides are TGTGCCAGCATCCTACAGGGGAGTAATTCACCCCTCCACTTT.

This chain uses TRBV6-6 with TRBJ2-7, with no clear D. Trimming took off 5 bases at V and 2 bases at J, with 16 bases between the two ends. The germline V gene has CDR1 MNHNY and CDR2 SVGAGI (reference sequence). The CDR3 has 15 amino acids. CDR3: CASSTLEWAAYEQYF. The CDR3, as DNA: TGTGCCAGCAGTACCCTTGAGTGGGCCGCCTACGAGCAGTACTTC.

This clone was found a few times. V and J are TRBV19 and TRBJ2-1; weak D call: TRBD1 (7 bases). Trimming left V 3 bases short and J 5 bases short, with 17 bases between. The CDR3 is 16 residues long. Germline CDR1 LNHDA, CDR2 SQIVND (reference sequence). The CDR3 DNA sequence: TGTGCCAGTAGTATCGGGGGCAGGGGGATTCACAATGAGCAGTTCTTC. It specifies CASSIGGRGIHNEQFF.

In its sample, this clone was seen a few times. This chain's CDR3 is CASSLWNSRNTEAFF. In DNA, the CDR3 is TGTGCCAGCAGTTTATGGAACAGTAGGAACACTGAAGCTTTCTTT. The chain combines TRBV28 with TRBJ1-1; D gene ambiguous. Germline CDR1 and CDR2: MDHEN and SYDVKM. The CDR3 has 15 amino acids. Trimming left V 0 bases short and J 1 base short, with 9 bases between.

The chain has TRBV30 and TRBJ1-2; D gene unclear. This CDR3 has 12 amino acids. Germline assignment: CDR1 GTSNPN and CDR2 SVGIG (reference sequence). Trimming removed 0 bases from V and 10 bases from J, with 12 bases in between. The CDR3 nucleotides are TGTGCCTGGAGTGTACGTTACAGTGACTACACCTTC. The encoded protein is CAWSVRYSDYTF. The whole variable domain, remainder taken from reference TRBV30 and TRBJ1-2, is SQTIHQWPATLVQPVGSPLSLECTVEGTSNPNLYWYRQAAGRGLQLLFYSVGIGQISSEVPQNLSASRPQDRQFILSSKKLLLSDSGFYLCAWSVRYSDYTFGSGTRLTVV.

This clone was detected once. The rearrangement uses TRBV7-2 and TRBJ1-2; 7 bases are shared with TRBD1. The CDR3 length is 15 residues. V trimming: 4 bases; J trimming: 4 bases; junction bases outside the gene matches: 9. Germline CDR1 and CDR2: SGHTA and FQGNSA. DNA for the CDR3: TGTGCCAGCAGCTACAACCCGGGACAGTTCTATGGCTACACCTTC. It is translated as CASSYNPGQFYGYTF.

The chain joins TRBV4-3 to TRBJ1-4; D is ambiguous. CDR1 is LGHNA and CDR2 is YSLEER in the germline V gene. Trimming left V 0 bases short and J 8 bases short, with 13 bases between. CDR3 length: 15 amino acids. CDR3 sequence reads: CASSQDLTRGEKLFF. CDR3 DNA: TGCGCCAGCAGCCAAGATCTTACCCGAGGAGAAAAACTGTTTTTT.

This chain joins TRBV7-9 and TRBJ2-1; D ambiguous. The V end lost 2 bases, the J end lost 8 bases, and 7 bases lay between the germline ends. Germline loops: CDR1 SEHNR, CDR2 FQNEAQ (reference sequence). The CDR3 contains 12 residues. This CDR3 reads CASSLLADEQFF. Here the CDR3 DNA reads TGTGCCAGCAGCTTATTAGCAGATGAGCAGTTCTTC.

The rearrangement uses TRBV9 and TRBJ2-2; 7 bases map to TRBD1. CDR3 size: 16 residues. In germline, CDR1 is SGDLS, CDR2 YYNGEE. V was clipped by 6 bases and J by 2 bases; unmatched bases: 10. CDR3 DNA: TGTGCCAGCAAGGCAGCCGGGACAGTTAACACCGGGGAGCTGTTTTTT. Protein product: CASKAAGTVNTGELFF.

This clone was seen just once. The J gene is TRBJ2-2, the V gene TRBV5-1; 8 nucleotides agree with TRBD2. V gave up 2 bases and J gave up 0 bases; unmatched junction bases: 6. The CDR3 spans 17 residues. Looked up from germline, CDR1 is SGHRS and CDR2 is YFSETQ. The CDR3 region is CASSLSERGPNTGELFF. The CDR3 coding sequence is TGCGCCAGCAGCTTAAGTGAGCGGGGGCCGAACACCGGGGAGCTGTTTTTT.

The chain combines TRBV2 with TRBJ2-3, with 8 bases matching TRBD2. V gave up 7 bases and J gave up 4 bases; unmatched junction bases: 7. Germline V gene lookup returns CDR1 SNHLY and CDR2 FYNNEI. The CDR3 runs to 14 residues. The CDR3 sequence is CASTKAGVSDTQYF. CDR3 DNA: TGTGCCAGCACCAAAGCGGGGGTCTCAGATACGCAGTATTTT.

The gene calls are TRBV11-2 and TRBJ2-2; 11 bases agree with TRBD2. There are 15 residues in the CDR3. V shed 5 bases, J shed 3 bases, and the junction held 2 bases outside the gene matches. Looked up from germline, CDR1 is SGHAT and CDR2 is FQNNGV. In DNA, the CDR3 is TGTGCCAGCAGCAAGGGACTAGCGGACACCGGGGAGCTGTTTTTT. Its translation is CASSKGLADTGELFF.

V is TRBV7-3 and J is TRBJ2-1; 8 bases line up with TRBD2. Unmatched junction bases numbered 14, after V lost 4 bases and J lost 9 bases. This CDR3 comprises 16 residues. Germline V gene data show CDR1 as SGHTA and CDR2 as FQGTGA. This CDR3 reads CASSYSPGGGPSEQFF. CDR3 sequence (DNA): TGTGCCAGCAGCTACTCCCCCGGGGGGGGGCCTAGTGAGCAGTTCTTC.

In the case of this clone: The same CDR3 arises from other DNA sequences in this sample as well. The chain carries TRBV7-9 and TRBJ1-2; tentative D call: TRBD1 (5 bases). The length of the CDR3 is 14 residues. Germline V gives CDR1 SEHNR, CDR2 FQNEAQ (reference sequence). The V gene lost 2 bases and the J gene lost 6 bases, with 13 bases spanning the gap. Written as DNA, the CDR3 is TGTGCCAGCAGCTTATACAGGACGAGGAATGGCTACACCTTC. This sequence encodes CASSLYRTRNGYTF.